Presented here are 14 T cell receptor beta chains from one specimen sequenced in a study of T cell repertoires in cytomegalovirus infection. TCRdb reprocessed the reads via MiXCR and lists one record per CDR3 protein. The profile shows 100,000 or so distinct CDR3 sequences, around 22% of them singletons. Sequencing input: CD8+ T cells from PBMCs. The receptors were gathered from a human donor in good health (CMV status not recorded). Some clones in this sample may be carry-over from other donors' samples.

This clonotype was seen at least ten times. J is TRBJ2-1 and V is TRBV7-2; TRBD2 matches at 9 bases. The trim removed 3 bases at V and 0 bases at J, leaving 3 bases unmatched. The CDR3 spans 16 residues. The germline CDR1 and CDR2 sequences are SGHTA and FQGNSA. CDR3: CASSFAGGGSYNEQFF. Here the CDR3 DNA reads TGTGCCAGCAGCTTCGCGGGGGGGGGCTCCTACAATGAGCAGTTCTTC.

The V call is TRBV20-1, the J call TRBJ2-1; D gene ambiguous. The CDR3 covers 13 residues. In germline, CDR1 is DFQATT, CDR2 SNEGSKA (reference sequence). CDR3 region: CSPDDGLVNEQFF. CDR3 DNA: TGCAGCCCCGATGATGGGCTCGTAAATGAGCAGTTCTTC.

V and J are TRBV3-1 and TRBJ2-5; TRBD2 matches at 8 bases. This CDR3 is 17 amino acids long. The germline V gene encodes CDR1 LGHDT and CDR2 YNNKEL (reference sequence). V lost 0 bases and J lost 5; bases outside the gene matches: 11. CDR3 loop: CASSQDGGLVGWETQYF. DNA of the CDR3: TGTGCCAGCAGCCAAGATGGGGGACTAGTCGGATGGGAGACCCAGTACTTC.

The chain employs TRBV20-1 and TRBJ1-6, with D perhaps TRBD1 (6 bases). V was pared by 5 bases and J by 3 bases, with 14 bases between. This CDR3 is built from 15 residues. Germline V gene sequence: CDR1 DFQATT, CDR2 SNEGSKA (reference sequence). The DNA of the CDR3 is TGCAGTGCTCTTACAGGGCAAGGCTATAATTCACCCCTCCACTTT. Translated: CSALTGQGYNSPLHF.

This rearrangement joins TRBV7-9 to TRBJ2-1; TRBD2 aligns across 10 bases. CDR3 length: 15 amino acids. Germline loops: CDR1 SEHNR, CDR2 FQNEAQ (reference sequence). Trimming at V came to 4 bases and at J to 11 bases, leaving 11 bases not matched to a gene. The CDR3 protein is CASSSRGGAGGKQFF. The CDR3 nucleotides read TGTGCCAGCAGCTCAAGGGGGGGAGCGGGAGGGAAGCAGTTCTTC.

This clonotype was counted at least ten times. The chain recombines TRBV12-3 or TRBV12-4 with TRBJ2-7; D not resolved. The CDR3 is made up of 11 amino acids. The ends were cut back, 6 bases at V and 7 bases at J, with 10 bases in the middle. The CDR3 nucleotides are TGTGCCAGCAGCCGCTTGGGTGAGCAGTACTTC. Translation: CASSRLGEQYF.

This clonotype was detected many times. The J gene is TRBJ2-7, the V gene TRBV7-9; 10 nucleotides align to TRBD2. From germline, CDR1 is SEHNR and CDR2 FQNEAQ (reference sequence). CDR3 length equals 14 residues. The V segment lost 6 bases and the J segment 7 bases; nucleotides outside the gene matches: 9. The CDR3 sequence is CASSPGTSVREQYF. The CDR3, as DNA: TGTGCCAGCAGTCCCGGGACTAGCGTTAGAGAGCAGTACTTC.

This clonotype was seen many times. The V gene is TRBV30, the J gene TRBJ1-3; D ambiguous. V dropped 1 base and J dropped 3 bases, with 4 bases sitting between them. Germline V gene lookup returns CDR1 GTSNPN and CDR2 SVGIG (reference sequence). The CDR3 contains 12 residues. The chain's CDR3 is CAWSGVGNTIYF. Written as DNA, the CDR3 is TGTGCCTGGAGTGGAGTTGGAAACACCATATATTTT.

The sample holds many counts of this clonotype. The DNA for the CDR3 is TGCGCCAGCAGTGACCCCTTTGTCCTAGCGGGAGGGCCTCTCCAGGACCCGAAAGAGACCCAGTACTTC. As protein: CASSDPFVLAGGPLQDPKETQYF. V and J are TRBV10-2 and TRBJ2-5; TRBD2 matches 12 bases. The CDR3 totals 23 residues. V shed 3 bases, J shed 3 bases, and the junction held 26 bases outside the gene matches. Per the germline V gene, CDR1 is WSHSY and CDR2 is SAAADI.

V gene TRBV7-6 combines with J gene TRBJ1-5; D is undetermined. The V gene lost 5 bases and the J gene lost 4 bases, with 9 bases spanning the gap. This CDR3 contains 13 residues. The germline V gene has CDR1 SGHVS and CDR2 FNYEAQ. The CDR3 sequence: CASSPNGNQPQHF. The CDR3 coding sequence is TGTGCCAGCAGCCCCAACGGGAATCAGCCCCAGCATTTT.

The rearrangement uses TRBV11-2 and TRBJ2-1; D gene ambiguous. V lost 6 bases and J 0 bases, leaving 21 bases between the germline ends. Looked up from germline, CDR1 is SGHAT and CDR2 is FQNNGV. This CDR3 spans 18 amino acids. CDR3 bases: TGTGCCAGCAGGTCTGCTTCGTCTGTGCTGAGCTCCTACAATGAGCAGTTCTTC. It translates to CASRSASSVLSSYNEQFF.

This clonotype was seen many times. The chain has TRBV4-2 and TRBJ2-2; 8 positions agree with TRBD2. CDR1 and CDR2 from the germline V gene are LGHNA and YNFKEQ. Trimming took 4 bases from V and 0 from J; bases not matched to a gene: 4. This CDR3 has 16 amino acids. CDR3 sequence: CASSPGGASNTGELFF. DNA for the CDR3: TGTGCCAGCAGCCCCGGGGGGGCCTCGAACACCGGGGAGCTGTTTTTT.

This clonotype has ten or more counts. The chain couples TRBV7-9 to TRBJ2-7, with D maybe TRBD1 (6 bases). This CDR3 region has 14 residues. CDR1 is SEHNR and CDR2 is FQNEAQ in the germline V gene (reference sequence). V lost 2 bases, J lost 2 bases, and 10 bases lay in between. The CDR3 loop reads CASSLRQDTYEQYF. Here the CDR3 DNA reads TGTGCCAGCAGCTTACGACAGGACACCTACGAGCAGTACTTC.

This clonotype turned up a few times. The CDR3, as DNA: TGTGCCAGCAGCTTGGAGCAGGACTACGAGCAGTACTTC. Translated, it gives CASSLEQDYEQYF. The chain links TRBV5-6 to TRBJ2-7; no definite D call. Germline V gene data show CDR1 as SGHDT and CDR2 as YYEEEE. The CDR3 runs 13 residues. V dropped 0 bases and J dropped 3 bases, with 7 bases sitting between them.